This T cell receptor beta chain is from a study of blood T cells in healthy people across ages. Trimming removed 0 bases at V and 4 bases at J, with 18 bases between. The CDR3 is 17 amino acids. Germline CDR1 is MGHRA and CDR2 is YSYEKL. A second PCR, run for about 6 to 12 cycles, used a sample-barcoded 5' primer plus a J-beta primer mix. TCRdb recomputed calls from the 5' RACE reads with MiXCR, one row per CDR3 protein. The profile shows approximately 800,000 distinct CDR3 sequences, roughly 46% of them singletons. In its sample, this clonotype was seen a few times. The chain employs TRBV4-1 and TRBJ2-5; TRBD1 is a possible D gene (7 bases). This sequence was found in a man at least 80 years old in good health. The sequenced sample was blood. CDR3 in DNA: TGCGCCAGCAGCCAAGAAAGGGGGGACAGTAGGGTAGAGACCCAGTACTTC. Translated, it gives CASSQERGDSRVETQYF.